A single sample gave rise to the 3 T cell receptor beta chains below, sequenced in a study of cytomegalovirus exposure and HLA in healthy donors (dated by TCRdb to about 2017). The method was the immunoSEQ multiplex PCR assay. For the multiplex PCR, a mixture combining 60 forward primers for TCR Vbeta segments and 13 reverse primers for TCR Jbeta segments was used. TCRdb mirrors the immuneACCESS table, restricted to in-frame sequences. Some clones are absent from its copies; in checked studies, under half trace to an unresolved V gene, and the reason for the others is unknown. The sample has over 85,000 clones on record, more than 75% of them singletons. The ten largest account for about 4% of the sample. The sequencing input was PBMCs. These TCRs come from a woman in her forties in good health and CMV-seronegative.

V and J are TRBV2 and TRBJ2-7; D possibly corresponds to TRBD1 (5 bases). The V end lost 6 bases, the J end lost 3 bases, and 12 bases lay between the germline ends. The CDR3 contains 13 residues. Germline V CDR1 and CDR2: SNHLY, FYNNEI. For the CDR3, the DNA is TGTGCCAGCAGCAGACAGCTAATCTACGAGCAGTACTTC. Encoded protein: CASSRQLIYEQYF.

CDR3: CASSSDRRKTQYF. CDR3 nucleotide sequence: TGTGCCAGCAGCTCGGACAGGAGAAAGACCCAGTACTTC. V is TRBV7-2 and J is TRBJ2-5; 7 positions agree with TRBD1. V trimming: 4 bases; J trimming: 6 bases; junction bases outside the gene matches: 5. Germline CDR1 is SGHTA and CDR2 is FQGNSA. This CDR3 spans 13 amino acids.

The gene calls are TRBV4-3 and TRBJ1-1; D perhaps matches TRBD1 (6 bases). CDR1 is LGHNA and CDR2 is YSLEER in the germline V gene. The CDR3 runs to 13 residues. The V end was cut by 5 bases, the J end by 2 bases, with 9 bases between. CDR3 in amino acids: CASSAQGNTEAFF. The CDR3 DNA follows: TGCGCCAGCAGCGCACAGGGTAACACTGAAGCTTTCTTT.